These T cell receptor beta chains were read from a single sample in a study of CD8+ T cells in alopecia areata. Libraries were prepared by immunoSEQ multiplex PCR; TCRdb keeps only in-frame clonotypes and omits some of them. Of approximately 150,000 clones listed, just over 65% are singletons. Here the sequenced sample was CD8+ T cells sorted from blood, taken at week 0. Receptors originate from a human donor with alopecia areata. Each CDR3 is given with its conserved first and last residue. The order of the fields is V gene, clone size, D gene, J gene, CDR3 protein, CDR3 DNA. The D gene is left open where the match is weak. Rows may omit the clone size; those that give it use once, few, many or a size class.

v_gene: TRBV6-1
abundance: -
d_gene: -
j_gene: TRBJ1-6
CDR3aa: CASSEARNLNSPLHF
CDR3nt: TGTGCCAGCAGTGAAGCGCGAAACCTCAATTCACCCCTCCACTTT

v_gene: TRBV5-1
abundance: -
d_gene: -
j_gene: TRBJ2-5
CDR3aa: CASNGELETQYF
CDR3nt: TGCGCCAGCAATGGGGAATTGGAGACCCAGTACTTC

v_gene: TRBV9
abundance: -
d_gene: -
j_gene: TRBJ1-2
CDR3aa: CASSVGGNYGYTF
CDR3nt: TGTGCCAGCAGCGTAGGCGGGAACTATGGCTACACCTTC

v_gene: TRBV7-2
abundance: -
d_gene: TRBD2
j_gene: TRBJ2-5
CDR3aa: CASSSGLAGIRETQYF
CDR3nt: TGTGCCAGCAGCTCGGGACTAGCGGGGATCCGGGAGACCCAGTACTTC

v_gene: TRBV30
abundance: -
d_gene: -
j_gene: TRBJ1-5
CDR3aa: CAWSWSGGNQPQHF
CDR3nt: TGTGCCTGGAGTTGGTCAGGGGGCAATCAGCCCCAGCATTTT

v_gene: TRBV7-9
abundance: few
d_gene: -
j_gene: TRBJ1-2
CDR3aa: CASSLMNYGYTF
CDR3nt: TGTGCCAGCAGCTTAATGAACTATGGCTACACCTTC

v_gene: TRBV5-1
abundance: -
d_gene: -
j_gene: TRBJ2-2
CDR3aa: CASRENTGELFF
CDR3nt: TGCGCCAGCAGGGAGAACACCGGGGAGCTGTTTTTT

v_gene: TRBV2
abundance: -
d_gene: TRBD1
j_gene: TRBJ1-1
CDR3aa: CASPLGQENTEAFF
CDR3nt: TGTGCCAGCCCCCTGGGACAGGAGAACACTGAAGCTTTCTTT

v_gene: TRBV29-1
abundance: -
d_gene: -
j_gene: TRBJ2-2
CDR3aa: CSVSGKKFNGELFF
CDR3nt: TGCAGCGTTTCCGGGAAGAAATTCAACGGGGAGCTGTTTTTT

v_gene: TRBV27
abundance: -
d_gene: -
j_gene: TRBJ2-1
CDR3aa: CASSLHGRSSYNEQFF
CDR3nt: TGTGCCAGCAGTTTACACGGACGAAGCTCCTACAATGAGCAGTTCTTC

v_gene: TRBV19
abundance: once
d_gene: TRBD1
j_gene: TRBJ1-5
CDR3aa: CASSPSTGSNQPQHF
CDR3nt: TGTGCCAGTAGTCCGTCGACAGGGAGCAATCAGCCCCAGCATTTT

v_gene: TRBV30
abundance: few
d_gene: -
j_gene: TRBJ1-2
CDR3aa: CAWSSRENNYGYTF
CDR3nt: TGTGCCTGGAGTTCTCGGGAAAATAACTATGGCTACACCTTC

v_gene: TRBV4-1
abundance: -
d_gene: -
j_gene: TRBJ1-1
CDR3aa: CASSRPTGSTEAFF
CDR3nt: TGCGCCAGCAGCCGCCCGACAGGATCCACTGAAGCTTTCTTT

v_gene: TRBV15
abundance: -
d_gene: -
j_gene: TRBJ2-3
CDR3aa: CATSRVRSTDTQYF
CDR3nt: TGTGCCACCAGCAGAGTCCGTAGCACAGATACGCAGTATTTT

v_gene: TRBV19
abundance: -
d_gene: -
j_gene: TRBJ1-2
CDR3aa: CATKVSSTNYGYTF
CDR3nt: TGTGCCACCAAAGTGAGTTCTACTAACTATGGCTACACCTTC

v_gene: TRBV27
abundance: -
d_gene: -
j_gene: TRBJ2-7
CDR3aa: CASSPNLYEQYF
CDR3nt: TGTGCCAGCAGCCCAAATCTCTACGAGCAGTACTTC

v_gene: TRBV29-1
abundance: -
d_gene: TRBD1
j_gene: TRBJ2-5
CDR3aa: CSASGDRGIQTQYF
CDR3nt: TGCAGCGCCTCAGGGGACAGAGGGATACAGACCCAGTACTTC

v_gene: TRBV25-1
abundance: -
d_gene: -
j_gene: TRBJ1-2
CDR3aa: CASSEYRLAEGYTF
CDR3nt: TGTGCCAGCAGTGAATATCGCCTGGCGGAGGGCTACACCTTC

v_gene: TRBV30
abundance: -
d_gene: -
j_gene: TRBJ2-3
CDR3aa: CAWSVGTDTQYF
CDR3nt: TGTGCCTGGAGTGTAGGGACAGATACGCAGTATTTT

v_gene: TRBV6-5
abundance: -
d_gene: TRBD1
j_gene: TRBJ1-2
CDR3aa: CASNYQGGANYGYTF
CDR3nt: TGTGCCAGCAACTACCAGGGGGGAGCTAACTATGGCTACACCTTC

v_gene: TRBV25-1
abundance: -
d_gene: -
j_gene: TRBJ2-7
CDR3aa: CASSPSRGPSYEQYF
CDR3nt: TGTGCCAGCAGTCCCTCCCGCGGGCCCTCCTACGAGCAGTACTTC

v_gene: TRBV5-6
abundance: -
d_gene: -
j_gene: TRBJ2-3
CDR3aa: CASSLGGRPDTQYF
CDR3nt: TGTGCCAGCAGCTTGGGAGGGAGGCCAGATACGCAGTATTTT

v_gene: TRBV6-1
abundance: -
d_gene: -
j_gene: TRBJ1-6
CDR3aa: CASSEVISQVFSSPLHF
CDR3nt: TGTGCCAGCAGTGAAGTTATATCCCAGGTGTTTAGTTCACCCCTCCACTTT

v_gene: TRBV19
abundance: few
d_gene: -
j_gene: TRBJ1-3
CDR3aa: CARLHGTGNTIYF
CDR3nt: TGTGCCAGACTACACGGGACTGGAAACACCATATATTTT

v_gene: TRBV28
abundance: -
d_gene: -
j_gene: TRBJ2-7
CDR3aa: CASSLEAATYEQYF
CDR3nt: TGTGCCAGCAGCTTAGAAGCAGCTACCTACGAGCAGTACTTC

v_gene: TRBV7-9
abundance: -
d_gene: -
j_gene: TRBJ2-1
CDR3aa: CASSERGGSYNEQFF
CDR3nt: TGTGCCAGCAGCGAACGAGGGGGGTCCTACAATGAGCAGTTCTTC

v_gene: TRBV5-6
abundance: -
d_gene: -
j_gene: TRBJ2-1
CDR3aa: CASSPGGAGEQFF
CDR3nt: TGTGCCAGCAGCCCCGGTGGGGCGGGTGAGCAGTTCTTC

v_gene: TRBV29-1
abundance: -
d_gene: TRBD1
j_gene: TRBJ1-1
CDR3aa: CSTGGGPAFF
CDR3nt: TGCAGCACAGGGGGGGGCCCAGCTTTCTTT

v_gene: TRBV14
abundance: -
d_gene: TRBD1
j_gene: TRBJ1-2
CDR3aa: CASSLISGQGAGYTF
CDR3nt: TGTGCCAGCAGCCTAATTTCGGGACAGGGGGCTGGCTACACCTTC

v_gene: TRBV6-1
abundance: -
d_gene: -
j_gene: TRBJ1-1
CDR3aa: CASSELGGMNTEAFF
CDR3nt: TGTGCCAGCAGTGAATTAGGGGGAATGAACACTGAAGCTTTCTTT

v_gene: TRBV11-2
abundance: -
d_gene: TRBD1
j_gene: TRBJ1-6
CDR3aa: CASSLRTGGFEPKSPLHF
CDR3nt: TGTGCCAGCAGTCTAAGGACAGGGGGCTTTGAGCCCAAGTCACCCCTCCACTTT

v_gene: TRBV2
abundance: -
d_gene: -
j_gene: TRBJ2-7
CDR3aa: CASYGRSYEQYF
CDR3nt: TGTGCCAGCTACGGGCGGTCCTACGAGCAGTACTTC

v_gene: TRBV5-1
abundance: once
d_gene: TRBD2
j_gene: TRBJ2-3
CDR3aa: CASSIGTSGGSSDTQYF
CDR3nt: TGCGCCAGCAGCATCGGGACTAGCGGGGGAAGCTCAGATACGCAGTATTTT

v_gene: TRBV29-1
abundance: -
d_gene: -
j_gene: TRBJ2-3
CDR3aa: CSVEDSGITDTQYF
CDR3nt: TGCAGCGTTGAAGATAGTGGGATCACAGATACGCAGTATTTT

v_gene: TRBV12-5
abundance: -
d_gene: -
j_gene: TRBJ1-1
CDR3aa: CASGSDRYGNTEAFF
CDR3nt: TGTGCTAGTGGTTCCGACAGGTATGGGAACACTGAAGCTTTCTTT

v_gene: TRBV29-1
abundance: few
d_gene: -
j_gene: TRBJ1-2
CDR3aa: CSVPLGAQGSLGYGYTF
CDR3nt: TGCAGCGTTCCTCTGGGGGCACAGGGCTCCCTAGGCTATGGCTACACCTTC

v_gene: TRBV2
abundance: few
d_gene: TRBD1
j_gene: TRBJ1-2
CDR3aa: CASQGGDGYTF
CDR3nt: TGTGCCAGCCAGGGGGGCGATGGCTACACCTTC

v_gene: TRBV30
abundance: -
d_gene: -
j_gene: TRBJ2-1
CDR3aa: CAWGPASRYNEQFF
CDR3nt: TGTGCCTGGGGACCGGCTTCCCGTTACAATGAGCAGTTCTTC

v_gene: TRBV5-6
abundance: -
d_gene: TRBD2
j_gene: TRBJ2-7
CDR3aa: CASSSGLAAWSSYEQYF
CDR3nt: TGTGCCAGCAGCTCGGGACTAGCGGCGTGGTCCTCCTACGAGCAGTACTTC

v_gene: TRBV29-1
abundance: -
d_gene: TRBD1
j_gene: TRBJ1-1
CDR3aa: CSVPGTGGEAFF
CDR3nt: TGCAGCGTTCCCGGGACAGGGGGCGAGGCTTTCTTT

v_gene: TRBV14
abundance: -
d_gene: -
j_gene: TRBJ1-2
CDR3aa: CASSPGQNYGYTF
CDR3nt: TGTGCCAGCAGCCCCGGACAGAACTATGGCTACACCTTC

v_gene: TRBV6-5
abundance: few
d_gene: -
j_gene: TRBJ1-1
CDR3aa: CASTGRAGGTEAFF
CDR3nt: TGTGCCAGCACCGGCAGGGCCGGTGGGACTGAAGCTTTCTTT

v_gene: TRBV7-9
abundance: -
d_gene: TRBD1
j_gene: TRBJ2-4
CDR3aa: CASSRDSPIQYF
CDR3nt: TGTGCCAGCAGCCGGGACAGTCCTATTCAGTACTTC

v_gene: TRBV30
abundance: -
d_gene: -
j_gene: TRBJ1-4
CDR3aa: CAWTSAVNPTNEKLFF
CDR3nt: TGTGCCTGGACATCCGCGGTAAACCCAACTAATGAAAAACTGTTTTTT

v_gene: TRBV7-9
abundance: -
d_gene: -
j_gene: TRBJ2-1
CDR3aa: CASSHLRDEQFF
CDR3nt: TGTGCCAGCAGTCATCTGAGGGATGAGCAGTTCTTC

v_gene: TRBV5-6
abundance: -
d_gene: TRBD2
j_gene: TRBJ2-1
CDR3aa: CASTPGRDFYEQFF
CDR3nt: TGTGCCAGCACCCCCGGGAGGGATTTCTATGAGCAGTTCTTC

v_gene: TRBV5-6
abundance: -
d_gene: -
j_gene: TRBJ2-7
CDR3aa: CASSLERQDRYEQYF
CDR3nt: TGTGCCAGCAGCCTCGAGAGACAGGACCGCTACGAGCAGTACTTC

v_gene: TRBV4-2
abundance: -
d_gene: -
j_gene: TRBJ1-1
CDR3aa: CASSQWAALNTEAFF
CDR3nt: TGTGCCAGCAGCCAATGGGCAGCATTGAACACTGAAGCTTTCTTT

v_gene: TRBV30
abundance: -
d_gene: -
j_gene: TRBJ2-5
CDR3aa: CALGRDSEKTQYF
CDR3nt: TGTGCCTTGGGGCGGGACTCAGAGAAGACCCAGTACTTC

v_gene: TRBV2
abundance: -
d_gene: -
j_gene: TRBJ2-1
CDR3aa: CASTPAIVNEQFF
CDR3nt: TGTGCCAGCACCCCCGCGATAGTCAATGAGCAGTTCTTC

v_gene: TRBV7-9
abundance: -
d_gene: TRBD1
j_gene: TRBJ2-7
CDR3aa: CASSAQGTYEQYF
CDR3nt: TGTGCCAGCAGCGCACAGGGGACCTACGAGCAGTACTTC

v_gene: TRBV19
abundance: few
d_gene: TRBD1
j_gene: TRBJ1-5
CDR3aa: CASRMMTGGLDQPQHF
CDR3nt: TGTGCCAGTAGGATGATGACAGGGGGCTTGGATCAGCCCCAGCATTTT

v_gene: TRBV5-6
abundance: -
d_gene: TRBD1
j_gene: TRBJ1-2
CDR3aa: CASSTGTGGGGYTF
CDR3nt: TGTGCCAGCAGCACCGGGACAGGGGGCGGCGGCTACACCTTC

v_gene: TRBV6-1
abundance: -
d_gene: -
j_gene: TRBJ2-7
CDR3aa: CASSEGITPYEQYF
CDR3nt: TGTGCCAGCAGTGAGGGTATTACCCCCTACGAGCAGTACTTC

v_gene: TRBV7-9
abundance: once
d_gene: TRBD1
j_gene: TRBJ2-1
CDR3aa: CATLKTGSNEQFF
CDR3nt: TGTGCCACCCTAAAGACAGGGAGCAATGAGCAGTTCTTC